This record looks at one T cell receptor beta chain sequence and its context. The target antigen is unknown. The data stem from a study of T-cell memory formation after mild COVID-19. Turning to the study itself: The TCR clusters were mostly specific to one donor.

TCRdb re-analysed the 5' RACE reads in MiXCR, keeping a single row per CDR3 protein. Of around 310,000 distinct CDR3 sequences in the sample, 20% to 25% are singletons; the top ten hold roughly a fifth. V shed 10 bases and J 5 bases; nucleotides not matched to a gene: 11. Per germline, CDR1 SGHNT and CDR2 YYREEE (reference sequence). The CDR3 loop spans 15 amino acids. Study-level points and caveats: The appearance of some responding clones in pre-infection memory suggested that cross-reactive memory joined. CD4/CD8 balance characterized clones contracting day 15 to 85, and CD4+ skew characterized later expanders.

This clonotype was obtained from a man between 18 and 29 years old who had mild COVID-19 (a few samples of this study predate the infection). Cell type and time point are not known. Material for sequencing was PBMCs or a T cell subset sorted from them (not recorded which). This chain joins TRBV5-4 and TRBJ2-2; 10 nucleotides match TRBD2. The CDR3 is CASERGGLGTGELFF. CDR3 sequence (DNA): TGTGCCTCCGAGCGGGGGGGCCTTGGGACCGGGGAGCTGTTTTTT.